This T cell receptor beta chain is from a study of T cells in Graves' hyperthyroidism and ophthalmopathy. A 10 ml volume of fresh peripheral blood provided the PBMCs. RNA transcripts yielded amplified TCR beta CDR3 regions. Researchers ran a first-round RT-PCR on the TCR CDR3 using the HTBI primer set. TCRdb itself ran the multiplex PCR reads through MiXCR, one entry per CDR3 protein. Of around 340,000 distinct CDR3 sequences listed, approximately 17% are singletons. The CDR3 covers 15 residues. With V trimmed by 3 bases and J by 1 base, 5 bases remained unmatched. Germline CDR1 MNHEY, CDR2 SMNVEV (reference sequence).

Sequencing used blood. The sequence was obtained from a woman aged 25 to 39 with Graves' hyperthyroidism that later progressed to Graves' ophthalmopathy. V gene TRBV27 combines with J gene TRBJ1-1; 7 bases align to TRBD1. CDR3 in amino acids: CASSFHRTGNTEAFF. The CDR3 DNA follows: TGTGCCAGCAGTTTTCACCGGACAGGGAACACTGAAGCTTTCTTT.